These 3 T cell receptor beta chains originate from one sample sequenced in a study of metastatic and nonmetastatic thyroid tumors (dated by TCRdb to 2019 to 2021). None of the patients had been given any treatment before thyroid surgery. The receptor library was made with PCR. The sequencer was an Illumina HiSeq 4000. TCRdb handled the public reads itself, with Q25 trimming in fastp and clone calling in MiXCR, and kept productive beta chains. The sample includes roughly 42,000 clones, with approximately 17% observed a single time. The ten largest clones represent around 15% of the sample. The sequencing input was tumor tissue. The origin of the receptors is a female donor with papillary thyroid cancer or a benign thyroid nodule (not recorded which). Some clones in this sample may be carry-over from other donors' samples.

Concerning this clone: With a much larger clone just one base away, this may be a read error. The CDR3 is CASIQDRGARGYTF. The CDR3 nucleotides are TGTGCCAGCATCCAAGATCGGGGGGCGCGCGGCTACACCTTC. The V gene is TRBV4-2, the J gene TRBJ1-2, with D maybe TRBD1 (6 bases). Per the germline V gene, CDR1 is LGHNA and CDR2 is YNFKEQ. This CDR3 contains 14 residues.

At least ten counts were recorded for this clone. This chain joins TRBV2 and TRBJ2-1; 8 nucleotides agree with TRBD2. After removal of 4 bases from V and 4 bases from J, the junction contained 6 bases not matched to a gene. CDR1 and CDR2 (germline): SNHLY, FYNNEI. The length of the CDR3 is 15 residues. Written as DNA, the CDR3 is TGTGCCAGCAGTGCGGACAGCGGGGGTTACAATGAGCAGTTCTTC. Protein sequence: CASSADSGGYNEQFF. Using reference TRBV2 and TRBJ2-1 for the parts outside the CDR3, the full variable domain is EPEVTQTPSHQVTQMGQEVILRCVPISNHLYFYWYRQILGQKVEFLVSFYNNEISEKSEIFDDQFSVERPDGSNFTLKIRSTKLEDSAMYFCASSADSGGYNEQFFGPGTRLTVL.

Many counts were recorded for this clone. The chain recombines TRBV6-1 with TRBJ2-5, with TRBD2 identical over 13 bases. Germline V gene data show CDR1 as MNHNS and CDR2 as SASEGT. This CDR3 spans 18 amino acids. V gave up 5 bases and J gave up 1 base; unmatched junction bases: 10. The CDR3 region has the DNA TGTGCCAGCAGTTCCCCCATGGGACTAGCGGGGATCCAAGAGACCCAGTACTTC. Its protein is CASSSPMGLAGIQETQYF.